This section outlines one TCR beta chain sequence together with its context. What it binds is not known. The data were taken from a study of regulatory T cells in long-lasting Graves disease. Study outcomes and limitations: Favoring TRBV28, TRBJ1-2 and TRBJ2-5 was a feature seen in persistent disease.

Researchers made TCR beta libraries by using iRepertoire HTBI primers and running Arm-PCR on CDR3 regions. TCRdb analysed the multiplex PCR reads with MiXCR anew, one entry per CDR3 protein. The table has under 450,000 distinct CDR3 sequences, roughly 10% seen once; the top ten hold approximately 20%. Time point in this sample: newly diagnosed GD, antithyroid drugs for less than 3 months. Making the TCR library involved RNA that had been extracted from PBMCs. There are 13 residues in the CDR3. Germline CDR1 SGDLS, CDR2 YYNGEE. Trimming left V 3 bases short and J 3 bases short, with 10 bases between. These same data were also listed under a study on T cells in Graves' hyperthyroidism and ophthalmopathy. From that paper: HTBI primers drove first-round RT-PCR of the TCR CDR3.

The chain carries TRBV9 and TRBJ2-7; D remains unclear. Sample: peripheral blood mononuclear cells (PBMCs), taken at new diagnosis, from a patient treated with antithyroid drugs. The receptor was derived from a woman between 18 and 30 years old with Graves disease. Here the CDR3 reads CASSDNYNYEQYF. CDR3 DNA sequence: TGTGCCAGCAGCGACAATTACAACTACGAGCAGTACTTC.